The T cell receptor (beta chain) described here comes from a study of blood T cell repertoires in COVID-19. The age range of participants was about 18 to 95 years, with residence in fewer than 25 US areas. Measured with immunoSEQ multiplex PCR; TCRdb has only the in-frame clones, and not every one. The sample holds about 190,000 clones, approximately 78% seen once. The sequence came from a woman aged 45-65 years who had recovered from COVID-19. The sequenced material came from PBMCs or T cells enriched from blood (not recorded which).

This chain's CDR3 is CASSDDFNEKLFF. The CDR3 DNA follows: TGTGCCAGCAGCGACGACTTTAATGAAAAACTGTTTTTT. The rearrangement links TRBV3-1 (or the pseudogene TRBV3-2) to TRBJ1-4; no clear D. V was clipped by 5 bases and J by 4 bases, with 8 bases between them. Germline lookup yields CDR1 LGHDT and CDR2 YNNKEL (reference sequence). The CDR3 contains 13 residues.